The text below deals with one T cell receptor beta chain. Its specificity is not known. The sample is drawn from a study of identical twins. Study observations and caveats: The authors noted that invariant MAIT and iNKT cells could partly confound zero-insertion analyses.

TCRdb reprocessed the 5' RACE reads with MiXCR, giving one entry per CDR3 protein. The data show approximately 300,000 distinct CDR3 sequences, more than 8% seen once. Between the trimmed V and J ends, which lost 0 bases and 0 bases, there was a span of 12 bases. Germline CDR1 is WSHSY and CDR2 is SAAADI. This CDR3 is built from 16 residues. The same data also contributed to another study, on yellow fever vaccine responses in identical twins.

The TCR sequence derives from a woman younger than 30 in good health. The sequenced material came from CD8+ T cells sorted from blood. The chain is built from TRBV10-2 and TRBJ2-7; no clear D. This CDR3 reads CASSESSGGNSYEQYF. The CDR3 DNA follows: TGCGCCAGCAGTGAGTCCTCGGGCGGAAACTCCTACGAGCAGTACTTC.